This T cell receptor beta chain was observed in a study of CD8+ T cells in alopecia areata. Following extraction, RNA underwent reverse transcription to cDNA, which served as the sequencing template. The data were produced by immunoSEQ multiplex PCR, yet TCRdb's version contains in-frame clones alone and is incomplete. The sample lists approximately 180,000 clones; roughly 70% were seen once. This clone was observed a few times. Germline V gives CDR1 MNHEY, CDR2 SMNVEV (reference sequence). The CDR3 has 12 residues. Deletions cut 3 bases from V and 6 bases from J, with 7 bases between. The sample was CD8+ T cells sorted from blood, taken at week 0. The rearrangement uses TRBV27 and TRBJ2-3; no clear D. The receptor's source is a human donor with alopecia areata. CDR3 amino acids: CASSFGLDTQYF. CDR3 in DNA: TGTGCCAGCAGTTTTGGATTGGATACGCAGTATTTT.